These 32 T cell receptor beta chains share one sample of origin, sequenced in a study of early T cells in non-severe SARS-CoV-2 infection. TCRdb analysed the 5' RACE reads with MiXCR anew, one entry per CDR3 protein. The sample consists of around 40,000 distinct CDR3 sequences, roughly 6% of them appearing once. Sequenced sample: whole blood. All receptors come from an adult who was a healthcare worker with PCR-confirmed SARS-CoV-2 infection or an uninfected control (not recorded which).

This clonotype was observed at least ten times. DNA of the CDR3: TGTGCCAGTAGTAGACGGACGGATTCCGGCGAGCAGTACTTC. Translation gives CASSRRTDSGEQYF. This sequence joins TRBV19 and TRBJ2-7; no clear D. The CDR3 contains 14 residues. The germline V and J ends were trimmed by 4 bases and 6 bases, with 16 bases remaining between them. In germline, CDR1 is LNHDA, CDR2 SQIVND (reference sequence). The full variable domain, with the rest looked up from reference TRBV19 and TRBJ2-7, is DGGITQSPKYLFRKEGQNVTLSCEQNLNHDAMYWYRQDPGQGLRLIYYSQIVNDFQKGDIAEGYSVSREKKESFPLTVTSAQKNPTAFYLCASSRRTDSGEQYFGPGTRLTVT.

The chain carries TRBV18 and TRBJ2-2, with D unresolved. The germline CDR1 and CDR2 sequences are KGHSH and LQKENI. CDR3 length: 15 residues. V was trimmed by 7 bases and J by 3 bases, leaving 15 bases between them. The CDR3 reads CASFPPRLDTGELFF. CDR3 DNA sequence: TGTGCCAGCTTTCCGCCAAGGTTGGACACCGGGGAGCTGTTTTTT.

By its share, this clonotype is medium-sized. V gene TRBV11-3 combines with J gene TRBJ2-1; 8 nucleotides line up with TRBD2. CDR3 length: 13 residues. Germline CDR1 and CDR2: SGHNT and YENEEA. The junction had 5 bases not matched to a gene; V was cut back by 3 bases and J by 10 bases. This chain's CDR3 is CASSFPGTREQFF. The DNA for the CDR3 is TGTGCCAGCAGCTTCCCCGGGACTAGGGAGCAGTTCTTC.

This clonotype has only a few counts. The chain carries TRBV29-1 and TRBJ1-1; a possible D gene is TRBD1 (5 bases). Per germline, CDR1 SQVTM and CDR2 ANQGSEA. The CDR3 is 11 residues long. V lost 6 bases to trimming and J lost 7 bases, with 12 bases between them. In DNA, the CDR3 is TGCAGCGTAGGGGATACGGGTGAAGCTTTCTTT. The encoded protein is CSVGDTGEAFF. The full variable domain, with the rest looked up from reference TRBV29-1 and TRBJ1-1, is SAVISQKPSRDICQRGTSLTIQCQVDSQVTMMFWYRQQPGQSLTLIATANQGSEATYESGFVIDKFPISRPNLTFSTLTVSNMSPEDSSIYLCSVGDTGEAFFGQGTRLTVV.

The chain uses TRBV5-4 and TRBJ2-5; possible D gene TRBD1, 5 bases. The CDR3 is 15 amino acids. From germline, CDR1 is SGHNT and CDR2 YYREEE (reference sequence). V lost 3 bases and J 1 base, leaving 13 bases between the germline ends. CDR3: CASSSPGISQETQYF. The CDR3 DNA reads as TGTGCCAGCAGCTCGCCAGGGATTAGCCAAGAGACCCAGTACTTC.

A few counts support this clonotype. The V and J genes are TRBV7-2 and TRBJ2-1; D may be TRBD2 (6 bases). The CDR3 contains 16 residues. The germline CDR1 and CDR2 sequences are SGHTA and FQGNSA. The ends were cut back, 1 base at V and 5 bases at J, with 15 bases in the middle. The CDR3 region has the DNA TGTGCCAGCAGCTTAGACAGGCAGGGCGGGGACAATGAGCAGTTCTTC. Translation: CASSLDRQGGDNEQFF.

This clonotype came up a few times. The chain uses TRBV20-1 and TRBJ2-2; D may be TRBD2 (6 bases). Germline loops: CDR1 DFQATT, CDR2 SNEGSKA (reference sequence). V gave up 1 base and J gave up 2 bases, with 17 bases separating them. The CDR3 extends over 17 amino acids. The CDR3, as DNA: TGCAGTGCTAGAGCTACCAGCGGGCGCTATAACACCGGGGAGCTGTTTTTT. The encoded protein is CSARATSGRYNTGELFF.

This clonotype was found many times. One junction end does not reproduce the germline sequence, and a read error may be involved. The chain employs TRBV12-3 or TRBV12-4 and TRBJ2-7; possible D gene TRBD1, 6 bases. CDR3 size: 14 residues. The CDR3 DNA is TGTGCCAGCAGACTCTCGGACAGATCCTCCGAGCAGTACTTC. Translated: CASRLSDRSSEQYF.

Ten or more counts support this clonotype. The rearrangement uses TRBV30 and TRBJ1-5, with TRBD1 as a possible D gene (5 bases). Germline V lookup: CDR1 GTSNPN, CDR2 SVGIG (reference sequence). The V gene lost 5 bases and the J gene lost 5 bases, with 13 bases spanning the gap. CDR3 length equals 13 residues. The CDR3 nucleotides read TGTGCCTGGGGCCGACAGAGGGATCAGCCCCAGCATTTT. Its translation: CAWGRQRDQPQHF.

This clonotype was picked up many times. V is TRBV2 and J is TRBJ2-2, with D hard to call. The CDR3 spans 15 residues. From germline, CDR1 is SNHLY and CDR2 FYNNEI. Deletions cut 6 bases from V and 9 bases from J, with 20 bases between. CDR3 DNA sequence: TGTGCCAGCAGCAAGGGATTCCAAACAGTCAGGGAGCTGTTTTTT. This translates into CASSKGFQTVRELFF.

A few counts support this clonotype. The J gene is TRBJ2-1, the V gene TRBV9; a possible D gene is TRBD1 (6 bases). Trimming cost V 4 bases and J 8 bases, with 19 bases left between them. Germline CDR1 SGDLS, CDR2 YYNGEE. The CDR3 is 15 residues long. For the CDR3, the DNA is TGTGCCAGCAGCCGTATTGGGGGCGGAATTCATGAGCAGTTCTTC. Residues: CASSRIGGGIHEQFF. The full variable domain, with the rest looked up from reference TRBV9 and TRBJ2-1, is DSGVTQTPKHLITATGQRVTLRCSPRSGDLSVYWYQQSLDQGLQFLIQYYNGEERAKGNILERFSAQQFPDLHSELNLSSLELGDSALYFCASSRIGGGIHEQFFGPGTRLTVL.

The chain combines TRBV5-1 with TRBJ2-2; possible D gene TRBD2, 6 bases. The germline V gene encodes CDR1 SGHRS and CDR2 YFSETQ. Trimming took off 2 bases at V and 6 bases at J, with 8 bases between the two ends. The CDR3 contains 13 residues. This CDR3 reads CASSFGGAGELFF. DNA of the CDR3: TGCGCCAGCAGCTTTGGAGGGGCCGGGGAGCTGTTTTTT.

Points on this clonotype: One base away lies a much larger clone, so this may be a sequencing read error. This chain joins TRBV20-1 and TRBJ2-1; D might be TRBD2 (6 bases). CDR1 DFQATT and CDR2 SNEGSKA come from the germline V gene (reference sequence). This CDR3 spans 13 amino acids. Here the CDR3 reads CRASRTSINEQFF. The CDR3 region has the DNA TGCAGAGCTAGTCGTACTAGCATCAATGAGCAGTTCTTC.

There are many counts of this clonotype. The CDR3 loop reads CAISGKGSSTDTQYF. In DNA form, the CDR3 reads TGTGCCATCAGTGGTAAGGGGTCTAGCACAGATACGCAGTATTTT. This sequence joins TRBV10-3 and TRBJ2-3; a weak D match, TRBD1 (5 bases). From germline, CDR1 is ENHRY and CDR2 SYGVKD. The CDR3 covers 15 residues. Trimming took 4 bases from V and 0 from J, leaving 11 bases between them.

This clonotype was seen a few times. V is TRBV2 and J is TRBJ2-7, with D tentatively TRBD1 or TRBD2 (5 bases each). Trimming shortened V by 6 bases and J by 6 bases, and 12 bases separated the two germline ends. CDR1 SNHLY and CDR2 FYNNEI come from the germline V gene. This CDR3 comprises 12 residues. The CDR3 protein is CASRGDWGEQYF. The CDR3 nucleotides are TGTGCCAGCAGGGGGGATTGGGGCGAGCAGTACTTC.

This clonotype is judged medium-sized. The chain uses TRBV28 and TRBJ2-3; 7 bases agree with TRBD2. The CDR3 runs to 15 residues. With 1 base clipped from V and 4 bases from J, the junction kept 5 bases outside the gene matches. CDR1 and CDR2 from the germline V gene are MDHEN and SYDVKM. CDR3 in DNA: TGTGCCAGCAGTTTATCGGGGGGAAGTGCAGATACGCAGTATTTT. Protein sequence: CASSLSGGSADTQYF.

This clonotype has just a few counts. The chain couples TRBV6-2 or TRBV6-3 to TRBJ1-1; D possibly corresponds to TRBD1 (5 bases). Germline values: CDR1 MNHEY, CDR2 SVGEGT. V was cut by 6 bases and J by 0 bases, with 26 bases left in between. CDR3 length: 19 residues. This CDR3 is CASRSRSPGSSGMNTEAFF. The CDR3 DNA is TGTGCCAGCAGATCGCGCTCCCCCGGGTCCTCAGGGATGAACACTGAAGCTTTCTTT.

The genes are TRBV6-2 or TRBV6-3 and TRBJ2-1; tentatively, D is TRBD1 (5 bases). The CDR3 is 12 residues long. Germline lookup yields CDR1 MNHEY and CDR2 SVGEGT. V was trimmed by 2 bases and J by 12 bases, leaving 11 bases between them. The CDR3 region has the DNA TGTGCCAGCAGTTACGCTGGTACAGGGCAGTTCTTC. Encoded protein: CASSYAGTGQFF.

This clonotype was observed at least ten times. As DNA, the CDR3 is TGTGCCACCAGTGCCGGGCGTGGGCAGTACTTC. Translated: CATSAGRGQYF. This chain links TRBV24-1 with TRBJ2-7; D not certain. Deletions cut 5 bases from V and 9 bases from J, with 10 bases between. The CDR3 covers 11 residues. CDR1 KGHDR and CDR2 SFDVKD come from the germline V gene.

This clonotype turned up a few times. The chain carries TRBV18 and TRBJ2-7, with D possibly being TRBD2 (5 bases). The CDR3 covers 12 residues. V was trimmed by 3 bases and J by 4 bases, leaving 7 bases between them. Germline assignment: CDR1 KGHSH and CDR2 LQKENI. DNA for the CDR3: TGTGCCAGCTCACCGGAGGAATACGAGCAGTACTTC. Translation: CASSPEEYEQYF.

This chain uses TRBV13 with TRBJ1-3; no reliable D call. Trimming shortened V by 1 base and J by 0 bases, and 7 bases separated the two germline ends. Germline V gene data show CDR1 as PRHDT and CDR2 as FYEKMQ (reference sequence). The CDR3 length is 15 residues. DNA for the CDR3: TGTGCCAGCAGCTTAGTAGGTCACTCTGGAAACACCATATATTTT. Its translation is CASSLVGHSGNTIYF.

This clonotype was picked up a small number of times. V gene TRBV29-1 combines with J gene TRBJ2-5, with D possibly matching TRBD2 (6 bases). CDR3 length equals 15 residues. The V end was cut by 5 bases, the J end by 3 bases, with 19 bases between. In germline, CDR1 is SQVTM, CDR2 ANQGSEA. Written as DNA, the CDR3 is TGCAGCGTTTTTGACTCCGGGACTGGGAAAGAGACCCAGTACTTC. The encoded protein is CSVFDSGTGKETQYF.

This clonotype turned up a few times. V gene TRBV20-1 combines with J gene TRBJ1-5, with D hard to call. CDR3 length: 13 amino acids. CDR1 DFQATT and CDR2 SNEGSKA come from the germline V gene (reference sequence). The V end was cut by 6 bases, the J end by 2 bases, with 11 bases between. In DNA form, the CDR3 reads TGCAGTGCGACCGACGGGGGCAATCAGCCCCAGCATTTT. Translated: CSATDGGNQPQHF.

The chain carries TRBV7-6 and TRBJ2-5; a possible D gene is TRBD1 (6 bases). This CDR3 is 13 amino acids long. Per the germline V gene, CDR1 is SGHVS and CDR2 is FNYEAQ. V was pared by 5 bases and J by 9 bases, with 16 bases between. Here the CDR3 reads CASSPGVAAPQYF. CDR3 sequence (DNA): TGTGCCAGCAGCCCAGGGGTTGCAGCTCCCCAGTACTTC.

The chain has TRBV12-3 or TRBV12-4 and TRBJ2-6, with no clear D. Deletions cut 7 bases from V and 1 base from J, with 11 bases between. This CDR3 comprises 15 residues. The CDR3 sequence: CASKFSGSGANVLTF. DNA for the CDR3: TGTGCCAGCAAGTTTTCGGGTTCTGGGGCCAACGTCCTGACTTTC.

A few counts support this clonotype. The V and J genes are TRBV7-6 and TRBJ2-1; the match to TRBD2 covers 7 bases. Germline CDR1 is SGHVS and CDR2 is FNYEAQ. The CDR3 loop spans 13 amino acids. V was pared by 6 bases and J by 9 bases, with 8 bases of the junction left unmatched. The CDR3 DNA follows: TGTGCCAGCAGGCGGACTAGTAAGGGTGAGCAGTTCTTC. This codes for CASRRTSKGEQFF.

The rearrangement uses TRBV28 and TRBJ2-6; 7 nucleotides match TRBD1. The CDR3 loop spans 15 amino acids. From germline, CDR1 is MDHEN and CDR2 SYDVKM. V trimming: 5 bases; J trimming: 12 bases; junction bases outside the gene matches: 13. The CDR3, as DNA: TGTGCCAGCAGTCAGACAGGGACGTTTCGGGGCGTCCTGACTTTC. It encodes CASSQTGTFRGVLTF.

This clonotype occurred a few times. The chain is built from TRBV2 and TRBJ2-5; TRBD2 agrees at 9 bases. Germline lookup yields CDR1 SNHLY and CDR2 FYNNEI. The CDR3 has 19 amino acids. V lost 7 bases and J lost 1; bases outside the gene matches: 19. In DNA, the CDR3 is TGTGCCAGCAAGGTGGTTGGGCTAGCGGGATCGGAGGCCCAAGAGACCCAGTACTTC. Amino acids: CASKVVGLAGSEAQETQYF.

This clonotype has only a few counts. The chain couples TRBV7-9 to TRBJ2-1; D call uncertain. The germline gives CDR1 SEHNR, CDR2 FQNEAQ (reference sequence). The CDR3 runs 13 residues. V was clipped by 1 base and J by 8 bases, with 9 bases between them. CDR3 protein: CASSLEDRDEQFF. In nucleotides, the CDR3 is TGTGCCAGCAGCTTAGAGGATCGCGATGAGCAGTTCTTC.

This clonotype occurred many times. V gene TRBV28 combines with J gene TRBJ2-5, with D possibly TRBD2 on 6 matching bases. The V end was cut by 5 bases, the J end by 5 bases, with 18 bases between. Germline CDR1 MDHEN, CDR2 SYDVKM. The CDR3 contains 15 residues. CDR3 sequence (DNA): TGTGCCAGCAGTCACGGGACTCCCCCCGGGGAGACCCAGTACTTC. Translation gives CASSHGTPPGETQYF.

This clonotype was found many times. This chain joins TRBV4-3 and TRBJ2-7, with 11 bases aligning to TRBD1. This CDR3 contains 16 residues. V dropped 3 bases and J dropped 5; count of bases not matched to a gene: 9. From germline, CDR1 is LGHNA and CDR2 YSLEER. CDR3 amino acids: CASSQLVPGQGDEQYF. The CDR3 region has the DNA TGCGCCAGCAGCCAGCTAGTTCCGGGACAGGGGGACGAGCAGTACTTC.

This clonotype was found many times. The chain has TRBV6-6 and TRBJ2-1, with 8 bases lining up with TRBD2. Germline loops: CDR1 MNHNY, CDR2 SVGAGI (reference sequence). CDR3 size: 13 residues. V dropped 7 bases and J dropped 9; count of bases not matched to a gene: 8. CDR3 loop: CASIPAGEVEQFF. CDR3 DNA sequence: TGTGCCAGCATCCCAGCGGGAGAGGTTGAGCAGTTCTTC.